This is a list of T cell receptor beta chains from one sample in a study of beta chain features in type 1 diabetes. Measured with immunoSEQ multiplex PCR; TCRdb has only the in-frame clones, and not every one. This sample has 150,000 to 200,000 clones, with roughly 8% found just once. The sample consisted of central memory CD4+ T cells from blood. The receptors come from a woman under 30 with type 1 diabetes. Each CDR3 is given with its conserved first and last residue. Fields, in order: J gene, D gene, clone size, V gene, CDR3 DNA, CDR3 protein. A D gene is named only where the DNA matches it firmly. Clone size, where shown, is once, few, many, or a class for clones that have expanded.

J gene: TRBJ2-5; D gene: TRBD1; clone size: NA; V gene: TRBV10-3; CDR3 DNA: TGTGCCATCAGTGACCAGGGGGCGAGGGGAGAGACCCAGTACTTC; CDR3 protein: CAISDQGARGETQYF
J gene: TRBJ2-5; D gene: TRBD2; clone size: NA; V gene: TRBV5-4; CDR3 DNA: TGTGCCAGCAGCTTGGGGGGACGGACTAGCTACCAAGAGACCCAGTACTTC; CDR3 protein: CASSLGGRTSYQETQYF
J gene: TRBJ2-2; D gene: NA; clone size: few; V gene: TRBV2; CDR3 DNA: TGTGCCAGCAGCCAGAAATTGAACACCGGGGAGCTGTTTTTT; CDR3 protein: CASSQKLNTGELFF
J gene: TRBJ2-2; D gene: TRBD2; clone size: few; V gene: TRBV7-2; CDR3 DNA: TGTGCCAGCAGCTCTCACCCGACTAGCGGGAGTACCGGGGAGCTGTTTTTT; CDR3 protein: CASSSHPTSGSTGELFF
J gene: TRBJ2-7; D gene: NA; clone size: few; V gene: TRBV29-1; CDR3 DNA: TGCAGCGTGGGGACCCCGGAGGGGTACGAGCAGTACTTC; CDR3 protein: CSVGTPEGYEQYF
J gene: TRBJ2-3; D gene: TRBD2; clone size: NA; V gene: TRBV25-1; CDR3 DNA: TGTGCCAGCAGTTACCTAGCGGGGGTAAGCACAGATACGCAGTATTTT; CDR3 protein: CASSYLAGVSTDTQYF
J gene: TRBJ2-1; D gene: NA; clone size: NA; V gene: TRBV9; CDR3 DNA: TGTGCCAGCAGCGTCACATCGGGGGAGTACAATGAGCAGTTCTTC; CDR3 protein: CASSVTSGEYNEQFF
J gene: TRBJ2-5; D gene: NA; clone size: NA; V gene: TRBV11-2; CDR3 DNA: TGTGCCAGCAGCTTAGGAGGCAAAGAGACCCAGTACTTC; CDR3 protein: CASSLGGKETQYF
J gene: TRBJ2-1; D gene: TRBD1; clone size: few; V gene: TRBV9; CDR3 DNA: TGTGCCAGCAGCGCCGGACAGGGGGCAAGACTTCCCCTGTTCTTC; CDR3 protein: CASSAGQGARLPLFF
J gene: TRBJ1-5; D gene: NA; clone size: few; V gene: TRBV5-1; CDR3 DNA: TGCGCCAGCAGCTTGGTTCCGGACAGCAGCAATCAGCCCCAGCATTTT; CDR3 protein: CASSLVPDSSNQPQHF
J gene: TRBJ2-5; D gene: NA; clone size: NA; V gene: TRBV5-1; CDR3 DNA: TGCGCCAGCAGCTCCCGCTCGGCGGGAGAGACCCAGTACTTC; CDR3 protein: CASSSRSAGETQYF
J gene: TRBJ2-7; D gene: TRBD2; clone size: few; V gene: TRBV18; CDR3 DNA: TGTGCCAGCTCACTTAGCGGGACGTACGAGCAGTACTTC; CDR3 protein: CASSLSGTYEQYF
J gene: TRBJ1-2; D gene: NA; clone size: few; V gene: TRBV28; CDR3 DNA: TGTGCCAGCACCCTCTCCTCTCTAGGCTATGGCTACACCTTC; CDR3 protein: CASTLSSLGYGYTF
J gene: TRBJ2-7; D gene: TRBD1; clone size: few; V gene: TRBV19; CDR3 DNA: TGTGCCTCCACGGGACAGAGCTCCTACGAGCAGTACTTC; CDR3 protein: CASTGQSSYEQYF
J gene: TRBJ2-6; D gene: TRBD1; clone size: few; V gene: TRBV4-3; CDR3 DNA: TGCGCCAGCAGCCACTTCGGGACAGGGTCTGGGGCCAACGTCCTGACTTTC; CDR3 protein: CASSHFGTGSGANVLTF
J gene: TRBJ2-7; D gene: NA; clone size: NA; V gene: TRBV11-3; CDR3 DNA: TGTGCCAGCAGCTCCTACGAGTGGCAGTACTTC; CDR3 protein: CASSSYEWQYF
J gene: TRBJ1-5; D gene: NA; clone size: few; V gene: TRBV10-3; CDR3 DNA: TGTGCCATCAGGGGCGGGGAGAGGGATCAGCCCCAGCATTTT; CDR3 protein: CAIRGGERDQPQHF
J gene: TRBJ2-7; D gene: NA; clone size: few; V gene: TRBV14; CDR3 DNA: TGTGCCAGCAGCCTCCAGACAGGACGCGAGCAGTACTTC; CDR3 protein: CASSLQTGREQYF
J gene: TRBJ2-1; D gene: TRBD2; clone size: few; V gene: TRBV5-1; CDR3 DNA: TGCGCCAGCAGCCTATGGCCCAGCGGGGGTTACAATGAGCAGTTCTTC; CDR3 protein: CASSLWPSGGYNEQFF
J gene: TRBJ2-3; D gene: NA; clone size: few; V gene: TRBV7-9; CDR3 DNA: TGTGCCAGCAGCTTAGCGGAGGCAGGGGAAGATACGCAGTATTTT; CDR3 protein: CASSLAEAGEDTQYF
J gene: TRBJ2-4; D gene: NA; clone size: few; V gene: TRBV5-1; CDR3 DNA: TGCGCCAGCAGCTTGGATGACAGACAACTAGCCAAAAACATTCAGTACTTC; CDR3 protein: CASSLDDRQLAKNIQYF
J gene: TRBJ1-5; D gene: NA; clone size: few; V gene: TRBV10-3; CDR3 DNA: TGTGCCATCAGGGTGGGCTCGGATCAGCCCCAGCATTTT; CDR3 protein: CAIRVGSDQPQHF